These T cell receptor beta chains were read from a single sample in a study of OX40 agonist ivuxolimab in advanced cancers. The protocol was immunoSEQ multiplex PCR, while the TCRdb copy is restricted to in-frame clones and leaves out a portion. The top ten hold roughly a tenth of the sample, which has around 30,000 clones, roughly 90% seen once. Source: CD4+ or CD8+ T cells sorted from blood, taken in a trial of the OX40 agonist ivuxolimab. Every receptor here comes from an adult with an advanced solid tumor such as melanoma, head and neck, liver or kidney cancer. CDR3s include the opening cysteine and the closing phenylalanine or tryptophan. D genes are given only for firm matches. Not all rows give a size; the values are once, few, many and, for expanded clones, a class.

>TRBJ1-2|NA|TRBD1|TRBV5-1
TGCGCCAGCAGCTTGGATCGAATATTGGACAGGGTGGGCTATGGCTACACCTTC
CASSLDRILDRVGYGYTF
>TRBJ2-1|NA|TRBD2|TRBV28
TGTGCCAGCAGTTTAGCGGGAGGGTCGGCCTACAATGAGCAGTTCTTC
CASSLAGGSAYNEQFF
>TRBJ1-1|NA|NA|TRBV10-2
TGCGCCAGCAGTTACAGCTTTCGAGCTTTCTTT
CASSYSFRAFF
>TRBJ2-5|NA|TRBD1|TRBV11-2
TGTGCCAGCAGCTCCTACAGGGGGCTGGAGACCCAGTACTTC
CASSSYRGLETQYF
>TRBJ1-2|NA|NA|TRBV5-1
TGCGCCAGCAGCTTGCCAGGCGCAGGCTATGGCTACACCTTC
CASSLPGAGYGYTF
>TRBJ2-3|NA|TRBD2|TRBV9
TGTGCCAGCAGCGTAGGTAGCGGGGGCCTCACAGATACGCAGTATTTT
CASSVGSGGLTDTQYF
>TRBJ2-1|once|TRBD1|TRBV19
TGTGCCAGTAGTATTAACAGGGGCGGTGAGCAGTTCTTC
CASSINRGGEQFF
>TRBJ1-2|NA|TRBD1|TRBV10-3
TGTGCCATCAGTGAGTTCGACAGGGGGCGCGGCTATGGCTACACCTTC
CAISEFDRGRGYGYTF
>TRBJ2-1|NA|TRBD2|TRBV30
TGTGCCTGGAGTGAACTAGCGGGGGCGATCTACAATGAGCAGTTCTTC
CAWSELAGAIYNEQFF
>TRBJ1-2|NA|TRBD1|TRBV19
TGTGCCAGTAGTGCTAACCGGGACAGGGAAGATTCCTACACCTTC
CASSANRDREDSYTF
>TRBJ2-7|NA|TRBD2|TRBV2
TGTGCCAGCAGTGACCTGGGGGGGAGAAGGCCCTACGAGCAGTACTTC
CASSDLGGRRPYEQYF
>TRBJ2-4|NA|TRBD2|TRBV2
TGTGCCATCGAGATTGGACTAGCGGGGGCCTACAAAAACATTCAGTACTTC
CAIEIGLAGAYKNIQYF
>TRBJ2-7|NA|NA|TRBV7-2
TGTGCCAGCAGCCTAGAAGGGGTTGCTGCCTACGAGCAGTACTTC
CASSLEGVAAYEQYF
>TRBJ1-1|NA|NA|TRBV5-4
TGTGCTAGCAGCATTACAGGGACCTACATGAACACTGAAGCTTTCTTT
CASSITGTYMNTEAFF
>TRBJ1-1|NA|NA|TRBV19
TGTGCCAGTAGTATGAACACTGAAGCTTTCTTT
CASSMNTEAFF
>TRBJ1-2|NA|TRBD1|TRBV29-1
TGCAGCGTTCTCGACAGGGCTAACTATGGCTACACCTTC
CSVLDRANYGYTF
>TRBJ2-3|NA|NA|TRBV28
TGTGCCAGCAGTCTCCGCCTAGTACACCTTAGCACAGATACGCAGTATTTT
CASSLRLVHLSTDTQYF
>TRBJ2-3|NA|TRBD2|TRBV2
TGTGCCAGCAGTGATCCCCTAGCGGTAGATACGCAGTATTTT
CASSDPLAVDTQYF
>TRBJ1-4|NA|NA|TRBV2
TGTGCCACCAGCAAGGTGGAGGGGGATGAAAAACTGTTTTTT
CATSKVEGDEKLFF
>TRBJ1-2|NA|TRBD1|TRBV6-6
TGTGCCAGCACCAGGACAGGGAATGGCTACACCTTC
CASTRTGNGYTF
>TRBJ2-7|NA|NA|TRBV14
TGTGCCAGCAGCCCAATAGGGTACGAGCAGTACTTC
CASSPIGYEQYF
>TRBJ1-1|NA|NA|TRBV19
TGTGCCAGTAGTCCTCCCCGCGGTTGGGGGGGGAACACTGAAGCTTTCTTT
CASSPPRGWGGNTEAFF
>TRBJ1-1|NA|TRBD1|TRBV6-6
TGTGCCAGCAGTTACGCACAGGGGCCAAACACTGAAGCTTTCTTT
CASSYAQGPNTEAFF
>TRBJ1-1|NA|NA|TRBV19
TGTGCCAGTGATGGGCGTTTCGGCACTGAAGCTTTCTTT
CASDGRFGTEAFF
>TRBJ1-5|NA|NA|TRBV6-1
TGTGCCAGCAGTGAAGCACTGACAGTCTATAGCAATCAGCCCCAGCATTTT
CASSEALTVYSNQPQHF
>TRBJ1-3|NA|NA|TRBV7-8
TGTGCCAGCAGTTTAGCGATCTCTGGAAACACCATATATTTT
CASSLAISGNTIYF
>TRBJ2-7|NA|NA|TRBV28
TGTGCCAGCAGCCAGCGGATAATCTCCTACGAGCAGTACTTC
CASSQRIISYEQYF
>TRBJ2-1|NA|NA|TRBV27
TGTGCCAGCAGTTTGTTCAGCTCCTACAATGAGCAGTTCTTC
CASSLFSSYNEQFF
>TRBJ1-2|NA|TRBD1|TRBV9
TGTGCCAGCAGCGTGGCCGGGACAGGGGGCCTCTATGGCTACACCTTC
CASSVAGTGGLYGYTF
>TRBJ2-1|NA|NA|TRBV5-6
TGTGCCAGCAGCATTGCCGGGACCCTTTACAATGAGCAGTTCTTC
CASSIAGTLYNEQFF